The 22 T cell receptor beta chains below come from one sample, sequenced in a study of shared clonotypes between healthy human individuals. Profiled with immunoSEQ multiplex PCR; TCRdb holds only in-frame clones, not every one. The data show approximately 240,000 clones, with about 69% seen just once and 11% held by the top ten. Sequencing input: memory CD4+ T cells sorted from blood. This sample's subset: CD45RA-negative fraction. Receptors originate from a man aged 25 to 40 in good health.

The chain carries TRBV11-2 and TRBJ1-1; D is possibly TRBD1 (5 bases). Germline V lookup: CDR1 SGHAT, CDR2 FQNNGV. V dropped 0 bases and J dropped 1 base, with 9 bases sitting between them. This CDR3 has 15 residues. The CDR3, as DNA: TGTGCCAGCAGCTTAGATCGGGGGAGGAACACTGAAGCTTTCTTT. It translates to CASSLDRGRNTEAFF. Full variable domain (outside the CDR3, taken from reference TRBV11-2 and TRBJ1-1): EAGVAQSPRYKIIEKRQSVAFWCNPISGHATLYWYQQILGQGPKLLIQFQNNGVVDDSQLPKDRFSAERLKGVDSTLKIQPAKLEDSAVYLCASSLDRGRNTEAFFGQGTRLTVV.

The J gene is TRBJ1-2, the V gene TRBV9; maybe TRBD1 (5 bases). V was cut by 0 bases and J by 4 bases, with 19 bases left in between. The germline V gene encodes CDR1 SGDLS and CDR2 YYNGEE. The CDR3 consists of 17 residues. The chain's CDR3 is CASSVELRPEGLYGYTF. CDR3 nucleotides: TGTGCCAGCAGCGTAGAGCTGCGACCCGAGGGACTCTATGGCTACACCTTC.

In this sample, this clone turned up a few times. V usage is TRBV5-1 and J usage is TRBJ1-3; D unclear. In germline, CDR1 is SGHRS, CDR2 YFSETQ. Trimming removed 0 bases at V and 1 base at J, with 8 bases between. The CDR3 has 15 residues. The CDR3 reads CASSLGGISGNTIYF. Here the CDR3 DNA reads TGCGCCAGCAGCTTGGGGGGTATTTCTGGAAACACCATATATTTT.

CDR3 sequence: CIGLTGEKLFF. CDR3 nucleotides: TGCATCGGACTCACCGGGGAAAAACTGTTTTTT. The chain joins TRBV29-1 to TRBJ1-4; no clear D. The CDR3 runs 11 residues. CDR1 is SQVTM and CDR2 is ANQGSEA in the germline V gene.

CDR3 sequence reads: CASSTQRRNGDQPQHF. CDR3 coding DNA: TGTGCCAGCAGCACCCAGCGTCGAAACGGGGATCAGCCCCAGCATTTT. The chain uses TRBV21-1 and TRBJ1-5. TRBV21-1 is annotated as a pseudogene. CDR3 length: 16 residues.

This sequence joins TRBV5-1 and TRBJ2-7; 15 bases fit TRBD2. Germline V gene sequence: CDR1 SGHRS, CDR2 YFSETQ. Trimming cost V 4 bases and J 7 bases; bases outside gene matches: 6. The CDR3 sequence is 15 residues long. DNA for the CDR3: TGCGCCAGCAGCCTTGGACTAGCGGGAGGGGATGAGCAGTACTTC. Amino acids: CASSLGLAGGDEQYF.

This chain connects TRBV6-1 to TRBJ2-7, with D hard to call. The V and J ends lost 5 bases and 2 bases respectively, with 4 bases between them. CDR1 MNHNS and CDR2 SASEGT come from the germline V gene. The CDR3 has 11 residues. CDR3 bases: TGTGCCAGCAGTAACACCTACGAGCAGTACTTC. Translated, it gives CASSNTYEQYF.

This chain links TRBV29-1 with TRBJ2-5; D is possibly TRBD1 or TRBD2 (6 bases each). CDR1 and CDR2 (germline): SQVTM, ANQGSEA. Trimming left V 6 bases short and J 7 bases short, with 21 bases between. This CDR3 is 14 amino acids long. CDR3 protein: CSVGGEGLSGTQYF. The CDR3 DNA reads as TGCAGCGTCGGGGGCGAGGGGCTGAGTGGGACCCAGTACTTC.

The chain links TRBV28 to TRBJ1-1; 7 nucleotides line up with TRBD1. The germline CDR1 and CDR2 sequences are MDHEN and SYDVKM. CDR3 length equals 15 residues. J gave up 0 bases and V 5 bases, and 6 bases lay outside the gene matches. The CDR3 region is CASSPTGQMNTEAFF. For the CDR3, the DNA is TGTGCCAGCAGTCCCACGGGACAGATGAACACTGAAGCTTTCTTT. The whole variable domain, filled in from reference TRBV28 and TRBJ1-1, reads DVKVTQSSRYLVKRTGEKVFLECVQDMDHENMFWYRQDPGLGLRLIYFSYDVKMKEKGDIPEGYSVSREKKERFSLILESASTNQTSMYLCASSPTGQMNTEAFFGQGTRLTVV.

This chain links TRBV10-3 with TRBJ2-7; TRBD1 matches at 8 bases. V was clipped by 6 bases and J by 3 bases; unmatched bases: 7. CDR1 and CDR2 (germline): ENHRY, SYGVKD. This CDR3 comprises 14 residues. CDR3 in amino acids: CAISYTGTGYEQYF. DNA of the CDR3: TGTGCCATCAGCTACACCGGGACAGGCTACGAGCAGTACTTC.

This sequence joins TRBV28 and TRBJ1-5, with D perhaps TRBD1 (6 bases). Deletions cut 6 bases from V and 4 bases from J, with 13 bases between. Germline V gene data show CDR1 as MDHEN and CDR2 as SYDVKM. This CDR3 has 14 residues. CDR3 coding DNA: TGTGCCAGCAGACGCGAGGGGGGAAATCAGCCCCAGCATTTT. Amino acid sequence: CASRREGGNQPQHF.

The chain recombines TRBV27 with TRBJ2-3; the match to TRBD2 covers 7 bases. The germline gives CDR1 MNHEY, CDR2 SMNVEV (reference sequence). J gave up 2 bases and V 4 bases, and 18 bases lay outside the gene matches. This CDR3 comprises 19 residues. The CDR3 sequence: CASSSKGEGRVAPTDTQYF. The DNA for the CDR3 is TGTGCCAGCAGTTCCAAAGGGGAGGGGCGGGTGGCACCCACAGATACGCAGTATTTT.

The CDR3 protein is CASSLGLAGLNNEQFF. CDR3 in DNA: TGTGCCAGCAGTTTGGGACTAGCGGGGCTGAACAATGAGCAGTTCTTC. This chain joins TRBV27 and TRBJ2-1; 13 bases map to TRBD2. Germline V gene lookup returns CDR1 MNHEY and CDR2 SMNVEV (reference sequence). The junction had 4 bases not matched to a gene; V was cut back by 3 bases and J by 5 bases. This CDR3 has 16 residues.

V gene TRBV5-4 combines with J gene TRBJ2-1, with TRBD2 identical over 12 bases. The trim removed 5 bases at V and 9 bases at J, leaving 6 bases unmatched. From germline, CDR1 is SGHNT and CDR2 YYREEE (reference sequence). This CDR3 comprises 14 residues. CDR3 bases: TGTGCCAGCAGAGGGACTAGCGGGCGGGCTGAGCAGTTCTTC. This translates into CASRGTSGRAEQFF.

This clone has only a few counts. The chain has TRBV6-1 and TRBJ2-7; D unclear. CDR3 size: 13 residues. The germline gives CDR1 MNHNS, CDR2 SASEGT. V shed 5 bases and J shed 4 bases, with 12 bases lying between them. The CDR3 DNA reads TGTGCCAGCAGTCTAACGTGGGGATACGAGCAGTACTTC. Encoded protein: CASSLTWGYEQYF.

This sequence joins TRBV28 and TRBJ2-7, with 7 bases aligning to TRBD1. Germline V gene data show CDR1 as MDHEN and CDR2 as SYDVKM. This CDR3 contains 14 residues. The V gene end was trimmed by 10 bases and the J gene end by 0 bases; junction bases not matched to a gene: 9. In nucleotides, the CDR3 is TGTGCCACGATCTCGGGACAGAGCTCCTACGAGCAGTACTTC. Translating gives CATISGQSSYEQYF.

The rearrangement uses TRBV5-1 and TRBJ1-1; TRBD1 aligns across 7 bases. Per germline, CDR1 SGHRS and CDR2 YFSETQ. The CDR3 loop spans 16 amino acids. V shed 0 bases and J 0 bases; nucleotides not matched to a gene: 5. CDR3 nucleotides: TGCGCCAGCAGCTTGGCCCAGGGACAGATGAACACTGAAGCTTTCTTT. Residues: CASSLAQGQMNTEAFF.

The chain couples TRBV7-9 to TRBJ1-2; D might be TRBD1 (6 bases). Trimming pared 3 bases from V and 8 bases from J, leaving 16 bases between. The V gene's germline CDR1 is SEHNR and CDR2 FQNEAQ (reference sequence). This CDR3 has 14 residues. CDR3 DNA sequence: TGTGCCAGCAGCTTCTCGAAAGGGGGGAGAGGCTACACCTTC. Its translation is CASSFSKGGRGYTF.

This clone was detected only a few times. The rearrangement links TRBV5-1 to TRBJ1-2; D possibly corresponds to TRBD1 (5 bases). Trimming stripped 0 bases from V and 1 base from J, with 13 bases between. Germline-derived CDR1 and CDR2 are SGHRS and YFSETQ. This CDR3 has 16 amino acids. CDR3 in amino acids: CASSLDRPNINYGYTF. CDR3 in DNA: TGCGCCAGCAGCTTGGACAGGCCGAATATTAACTATGGCTACACCTTC.

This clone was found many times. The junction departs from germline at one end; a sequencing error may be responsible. CDR3 in DNA: TGTGCTAGCAGCGACTCAGGGGAGACCCAGTACTTC. Translating gives CASSDSGETQYF. The J gene is TRBJ2-5, the V gene TRBV7-7, with D perhaps TRBD1 (5 bases). The length of the CDR3 is 12 residues. Germline values: CDR1 SSHAT, CDR2 FNYEAQ (reference sequence).

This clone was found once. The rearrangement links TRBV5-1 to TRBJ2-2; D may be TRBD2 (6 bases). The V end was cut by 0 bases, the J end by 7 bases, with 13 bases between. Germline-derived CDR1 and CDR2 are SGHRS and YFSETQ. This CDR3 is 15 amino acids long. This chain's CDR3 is CASSLVTGGNGELFF. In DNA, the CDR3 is TGCGCCAGCAGCTTGGTTACAGGAGGGAACGGGGAGCTGTTTTTT.

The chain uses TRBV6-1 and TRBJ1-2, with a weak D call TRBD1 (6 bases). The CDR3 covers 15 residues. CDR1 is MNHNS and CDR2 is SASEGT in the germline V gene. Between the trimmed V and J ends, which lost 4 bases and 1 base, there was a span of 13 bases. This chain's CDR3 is CASSGGQLLNYGYTF. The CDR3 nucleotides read TGTGCCAGCAGTGGAGGACAGCTACTTAACTATGGCTACACCTTC.